The 21 T cell receptor beta chains below were found in one sample sequenced in a study of a mutant IDH1 vaccine in newly diagnosed glioma. Measured with immunoSEQ multiplex PCR; TCRdb has only the in-frame clones, and not every one. The sample yields about 29,000 clones, roughly 80% seen once. Their target antigens are unknown. The time point is: week 23, last vaccination. A single vaccine dose contained 300 ug of mutant IDH1 20-mer peptide, and topical imiquimod was used with it. Here the sequenced sample was PBMCs, taken from a glioma patient whose treatment included an IDH1 peptide vaccine. These receptors were taken from a woman in her late teens or twenties with glioma.

The chain joins TRBV20-1 to TRBJ2-5, with D unresolved. Germline V lookup: CDR1 DFQATT, CDR2 SNEGSKA (reference sequence). This CDR3 contains 11 residues. Trimming removed 0 bases from V and 5 bases from J, with 4 bases in between. CDR3 DNA: TGCAGTGCTAGAGATTGGGAGACCCAGTACTTC. Amino acid sequence: CSARDWETQYF.

The chain employs TRBV2 and TRBJ1-1, with D possibly matching TRBD1 (5 bases). This CDR3 region has 13 residues. The germline V gene encodes CDR1 SNHLY and CDR2 FYNNEI. Trimming left V 3 bases short and J 8 bases short, with 13 bases between. The CDR3 spells CASSEGTGLEAFF. For the CDR3, the DNA is TGTGCCAGCAGTGAGGGGACCGGGCTCGAAGCTTTCTTT.

The chain employs TRBV4-1 and TRBJ2-3; 9 bases fit TRBD2. The CDR3 extends over 14 amino acids. The germline CDR1 and CDR2 sequences are MGHRA and YSYEKL. V trimming: 6 bases; J trimming: 3 bases; junction bases outside the gene matches: 4. As DNA, the CDR3 is TGCGCCAGCAGTCTGCTAGCGGGGACAGATACGCAGTATTTT. This encodes CASSLLAGTDTQYF.

The rearrangement links TRBV7-2 to TRBJ1-1, with TRBD1 identical over 8 bases. Germline CDR1 SGHTA, CDR2 FQGNSA. V was pared by 3 bases and J by 4 bases, with 4 bases of the junction left unmatched. The CDR3 is 14 amino acids. CDR3 nucleotide sequence: TGTGCCAGCAGCTTCCAAACAGGGGGCACTGAAGCTTTCTTT. It is translated as CASSFQTGGTEAFF.

The chain is built from TRBV7-9 and TRBJ2-7; TRBD1 matches 7 bases. V was clipped by 2 bases and J by 6 bases; unmatched bases: 7. Germline V gene data show CDR1 as SEHNR and CDR2 as FQNEAQ (reference sequence). This CDR3 is built from 14 residues. The CDR3, as DNA: TGTGCCAGCAGCTTAACGAGGGACAGTCTCGAGCAGTACTTC. It encodes CASSLTRDSLEQYF.

The V gene is TRBV28, the J gene TRBJ1-1; D ambiguous. Germline V gene sequence: CDR1 MDHEN, CDR2 SYDVKM. The CDR3 has 15 amino acids. Trimming left V 2 bases short and J 0 bases short, with 10 bases between. The CDR3 sequence: CASSLLRDLNTEAFF. In DNA, the CDR3 is TGTGCCAGCAGTTTACTCAGAGACTTGAACACTGAAGCTTTCTTT.

This chain links TRBV7-2 with TRBJ2-1; a weak D match, TRBD2 (6 bases). V lost 1 base, J lost 4 bases, and 14 bases lay in between. The germline V gene encodes CDR1 SGHTA and CDR2 FQGNSA. This CDR3 has 16 residues. The CDR3 DNA sequence: TGTGCCAGCAGCTTAGACGGGACTGTCAGATACAATGAGCAGTTCTTC. It translates to CASSLDGTVRYNEQFF.

V is TRBV5-6 and J is TRBJ2-2; D is uncertain. Per the germline V gene, CDR1 is SGHDT and CDR2 is YYEEEE. With 4 bases removed from V and 6 bases from J, the gap between germline ends came to 13 bases. The CDR3 is 14 residues long. This CDR3 reads CASSLGPPSGELFF. The CDR3 DNA reads TGTGCCAGCAGCCTTGGACCGCCGTCCGGGGAGCTGTTTTTT.

This chain's CDR3 is CASSQDQGQAYGYTF. The CDR3 DNA follows: TGCGCCAGCAGCCAAGATCAAGGTCAGGCTTATGGCTACACCTTC. V usage is TRBV4-3 and J usage is TRBJ1-2; no clear D. V was trimmed by 0 bases and J by 5 bases, leaving 13 bases between them. This CDR3 contains 15 residues. Germline CDR1 is LGHNA and CDR2 is YSLEER.

The chain has TRBV5-1 and TRBJ2-7; D call uncertain. V was shortened by 4 bases and J by 2 bases, with 13 bases between the two germline ends. The CDR3 consists of 14 residues. Germline CDR1 reads SGHRS; CDR2 reads YFSETQ. CDR3 DNA: TGCGCCAGCAGCCCGACATCAGCGACCTACGAGCAGTACTTC. It translates to CASSPTSATYEQYF.

The V and J genes are TRBV7-9 and TRBJ2-2; D is ambiguous. V was trimmed by 5 bases and J by 4 bases, leaving 14 bases between them. CDR3 size: 15 residues. From germline, CDR1 is SEHNR and CDR2 FQNEAQ (reference sequence). The CDR3 coding sequence is TGTGCCAGCAGCCTTAGAAGGATCGGCACCGGGGAGCTGTTTTTT. Protein: CASSLRRIGTGELFF.

This clone has only a few counts. V gene TRBV18 combines with J gene TRBJ1-1; 8 nucleotides line up with TRBD1. V lost 0 bases, J lost 1 base, and 10 bases stayed unmatched. The length of the CDR3 is 18 residues. The germline V gene encodes CDR1 KGHSH and CDR2 LQKENI. In DNA, the CDR3 is TGTGCCAGCTCACCACCAACGGGACAGGTCAACCGGAACACTGAAGCTTTCTTT. This gives the protein CASSPPTGQVNRNTEAFF.

This sequence joins TRBV10-3 and TRBJ1-4; TRBD1 agrees at 8 bases. Losses at the gene ends were 0 bases for V and 6 bases for J; bases not matched to a gene: 3. The CDR3 is 15 residues long. Germline CDR1 reads ENHRY; CDR2 reads SYGVKD. DNA of the CDR3: TGTGCCATCAGTGAGTCGGACAGGGACGATGAAAAACTGTTTTTT. Its translation: CAISESDRDDEKLFF.

V usage is TRBV7-9 and J usage is TRBJ2-7; D is perhaps TRBD2 (6 bases). The CDR3 runs 15 residues. From germline, CDR1 is SEHNR and CDR2 FQNEAQ (reference sequence). Trimming stripped 1 base from V and 7 bases from J, with 17 bases between. The chain's CDR3 is CASSLGRLDGREQYF. CDR3 sequence (DNA): TGTGCCAGCAGCTTAGGCAGGCTAGACGGGAGAGAGCAGTACTTC.

The chain employs TRBV7-9 and TRBJ1-1, with D uncertain. This CDR3 is 13 amino acids long. Germline-derived CDR1 and CDR2 are SEHNR and FQNEAQ (reference sequence). The V gene lost 6 bases and the J gene lost 1 base, with 9 bases spanning the gap. CDR3 residues: CASSFGPNTEAFF. The CDR3 DNA reads TGTGCCAGCAGTTTCGGACCGAACACTGAAGCTTTCTTT.

The CDR3 nucleotides are TGTGCCATCAGAGGCTCCCACACCGGGGAGCTGTTTTTT. Translating it yields CAIRGSHTGELFF. V is TRBV10-3 and J is TRBJ2-2; no firm D call. The CDR3 totals 13 residues. The V gene lost 6 bases and the J gene lost 3 bases, with 8 bases spanning the gap. Germline V gene lookup returns CDR1 ENHRY and CDR2 SYGVKD.

This clone was observed a single time. V gene TRBV5-4 combines with J gene TRBJ1-2; D call uncertain. V gave up 1 base and J gave up 8 bases, with 9 bases separating them. The CDR3 is made up of 12 amino acids. Germline V gene lookup returns CDR1 SGHNT and CDR2 YYREEE (reference sequence). The CDR3 is CASSLKGIGYTF. The CDR3 bases are TGTGCCAGCAGCTTGAAGGGAATAGGCTACACCTTC.

The J gene is TRBJ1-5, the V gene TRBV4-1; 12 bases line up with TRBD1. The J segment lost 2 bases and the V segment lost 5 bases, leaving 13 bases of the junction unmatched. The CDR3 extends over 19 amino acids. The germline V gene has CDR1 MGHRA and CDR2 YSYEKL. As DNA, the CDR3 is TGCGCCAGCAGCGGCGACCCGGGACAGGGGGCGAAAGGCAATCAGCCCCAGCATTTT. Translation: CASSGDPGQGAKGNQPQHF.

The V and J genes are TRBV10-3 and TRBJ2-1; D gene uncertain. CDR1 ENHRY and CDR2 SYGVKD come from the germline V gene. The germline V and J ends were trimmed by 0 bases and 5 bases, with 2 bases remaining between them. The CDR3 covers 12 residues. CDR3 sequence reads: CAISESNNEQFF. Written as DNA, the CDR3 is TGTGCCATCAGTGAGTCAAACAATGAGCAGTTCTTC.

This clone occurred a few times. The rearrangement links TRBV7-2 to TRBJ1-5; D is ambiguous. V was trimmed by 7 bases and J by 0 bases, leaving 10 bases between them. The germline CDR1 and CDR2 sequences are SGHTA and FQGNSA. The length of the CDR3 is 14 residues. CDR3 coding DNA: TGTGCCAGCACCCCGACCTATAGCAATCAGCCCCAGCATTTT. It specifies CASTPTYSNQPQHF. The complete variable domain, with remaining parts taken from reference TRBV7-2 and TRBJ1-5, reads GAGVSQSPSNKVTEKGKDVELRCDPISGHTALYWYRQSLGQGLEFLIYFQGNSAPDKSGLPSDRFSAERTGGSVSTLTIQRTQQEDSAVYLCASTPTYSNQPQHFGDGTRLSIL.

This chain joins TRBV11-2 and TRBJ2-2; D remains ambiguous. The CDR3 runs 13 residues. CDR1 and CDR2 (germline): SGHAT, FQNNGV. Deletions cut 1 base from V and 4 bases from J, with 4 bases between. The CDR3 spells CASSLALTGELFF. CDR3 coding DNA: TGTGCCAGCAGCTTAGCCCTCACCGGGGAGCTGTTTTTT. Supplemented by reference TRBV11-2 and TRBJ2-2, the full variable domain reads EAGVAQSPRYKIIEKRQSVAFWCNPISGHATLYWYQQILGQGPKLLIQFQNNGVVDDSQLPKDRFSAERLKGVDSTLKIQPAKLEDSAVYLCASSLALTGELFFGEGSRLTVL.